A single TCR beta chain is shown here with its context. Its antigen remains unidentified. No qualities accompany the bases; no much larger clone lies one base away. This sample is drawn from a study of PD-1 blockade in classical Hodgkin lymphoma (dated by TCRdb to the early 2020s). Regarding the complete study: Nivolumab dosing was 3 mg/kg intravenously every 2 weeks, continuing until either disease progression or unacceptable toxicity. The study used CyTOF and TCR beta sequencing to define a peripheral blood immune signature of response to PD-1 blockade in classical Hodgkin lymphoma. General findings and caveats noted by the study authors: Baseline TCR diversity was reported as lower in newly diagnosed patients than in healthy donors, and lower still in relapsed/refractory patients. The study was limited to a single clinical trial cohort, and causes of repertoire differences, possibly disease activity or prior therapy, remained undefined. Among trial patients, those achieving complete response had baseline diversity similar to that of newly diagnosed patients, while diversity was significantly lower in partial responders and progressors. Lower diversity was seen in patients whose nivolumab began less than 1 year after ASCT, and these patients were left out of later analyses so that immune reconstitution would not confound the results. A significant rise by C4D1 was seen in CD4+ but not CD8+ TCR diversity (p=0.0027 vs p=0.16), with the rise being most apparent in complete responders (p=0.02).

The cysteine opens and the phenylalanine closes a CDR3 of 15 amino acids. Of all the DNA, just the CDR3 is kept, 45 bases in frame from base 1. V and J lose 4 bases and 10 bases, and a span of 20 bases separates them. In the germline V gene (reference sequence), CDR1 corresponds to LNHDA and CDR2 to SQIVND. Read against the paper, the sample's time point label means: cycle 1 day 1 (C1D1), immediately before nivolumab initiation. Relapse after autologous stem cell transplantation had occurred in all trial patients, and cohorts A, B and C were distinguished by prior brentuximab vedotin exposure. Using a Miltenyi CD4+ T cell isolation kit, CD4+ T cells were purified from thawed PBMCs through magnetic negative selection. The trial cohort comprised roughly 50 patients with relapsed/refractory classical Hodgkin lymphoma whose best overall responses were complete response, partial response or progressive disease. In the multi-cohort phase II CheckMate 205 trial, trial patients received single-agent nivolumab. Best overall response was determined by an independent review committee according to the 2007 International Working Group response criteria. PBMCs from the trial were collected at three points: immediately before nivolumab initiation (C1D1), and during therapy at cycle 2 day 1 and cycle 4 day 1. Peripheral blood was collected in 8 mL Vacutainer Cell Preparation Tubes, from which PBMCs were isolated by centrifugation and then cryopreserved. Purified CD4+ and CD8+ fractions were prepared only for cases in which an additional PBMC sample was available. On LS columns in a quadroMACS separator, the magnetically labelled cells were depleted, and the flow-through was collected as the purified fraction.

The Qiagen DNeasy kit was used to extract genomic DNA from unsorted PBMCs and from the negatively selected CD4+ and CD8+ fractions. TCR beta CDR3 regions were amplified by immunoSEQ multiplex PCR using primers annealing to V and J segments. A synthetic immune receptor repertoire was used to minimize amplification bias, and any residual bias was removed computationally once sequencing was done. In the paper's pipeline: Repertoire diversity was quantified as the Shannon entropy index using custom Python scripts. Unsorted, CD4+ and CD8+ repertoires were examined separately, except in combined analyses, for which CD4+ and CD8+ sequences were merged in silico. Clonal expansion was defined as at least a 2-fold frequency increase after treatment relative to C1D1, with a pseudocount of 0.5 for undetected baseline clones. Singleton clones were defined as clones with 0 or 1 copy at C1D1, and non-singleton clones were defined as clones with 2 or more copies. By matching protein sequences in sorted samples from the same patient, clones expanded in unsorted samples were annotated as CD4+, CD8+ or unknown. Wilcoxon tests on paired samples were used to test changes in diversity from C1D1 to C4D1. TCRdb limited this immuneACCESS table to in-frame rearrangements with V and J called. A share of clones is missing; checked studies link under half to unresolved V genes, and the rest is unexplained. V and J calls and clone size follow that table, whereas D and trimming were derived from the DNA. Present in this sample are 13,000 or so clones, approximately 79% of which were seen just once. The ten biggest clones cover 1.5% to 2% of the sample.

The origin of this receptor is a human donor with classical Hodgkin lymphoma. Recombination linked TRBV19 to TRBJ2-1; possibly the D gene is TRBD2, per 6 matching bases. The starting material was CD4+ T cells from blood, obtained at baseline. CDR3 region: CASSNGGPYIAEQFF. The DNA sequence is as follows: TGTGCCAGTAGTAACGGGGGACCCTACATAGCCGAGCAGTTCTTC.